This T cell receptor (beta chain) appears in the sequencing data of a study of Graves' ophthalmopathy and Graves' hyperthyroidism. This clonotype was counted ten times or more. As the template, RNA transcripts were used to amplify TCR beta CDR3 regions. Scientists carried out first-round RT-PCR using HTBI primers and then a second-round multiplex PCR. Via MiXCR, TCRdb re-called the multiplex PCR reads, giving one row per CDR3 protein. The sample consists of over a million distinct CDR3 sequences, about 35% of them appearing once. Certain patients were not enrolled. These were patients with other autoimmune diseases, uncontrolled infections, pregnancy or lactation. Reliance was placed on clinical symptoms, serum thyroxine, TRAb, thyroid ultrasound and orbital computed tomography for diagnosis. In germline, CDR1 is ENHRY, CDR2 SYGVKD. The CDR3 is 18 residues long. Trimming took 6 bases from V and 0 from J, leaving 18 bases between them.

The chain combines TRBV10-3 with TRBJ2-6; possible D gene TRBD1, 6 bases. The receptor comes from an adult man with Graves' hyperthyroidism. The specimen sequenced was peripheral blood or thyroid tissue (not recorded which). CDR3 sequence (DNA): TGTGCCATCAGCCCTTTGACAGGTGAAACCTCTGGGGCCAACGTCCTGACTTTC. This sequence encodes CAISPLTGETSGANVLTF.